This T cell receptor (beta chain) was obtained from a study of cytomegalovirus exposure and HLA in healthy donors. The CDR3 spans 16 residues. After removal of 7 bases from V and 2 bases from J, the junction contained 10 bases not matched to a gene. Germline CDR1 MDHEN, CDR2 SYDVKM. Study results and caveats: High sensitivity and specificity were reportedly achieved when the classifier diagnosed cytomegalovirus status.

The table came from immunoSEQ multiplex PCR; TCRdb's copy has only in-frame clones and leaves some out. The sample comprises 250,000 to 350,000 clones, 85% to 90% of which are singletons, and approximately 0.88% rests with the top ten. This clone was found once. The antigen is undetermined. What was sequenced was PBMCs. The TCR comes from a woman between 18 and 29 years old in good health and CMV-seronegative. The chain has TRBV28 and TRBJ2-3; 9 bases are a match to TRBD2. The CDR3 loop reads CASTILTSGFTDTQYF. The CDR3 nucleotides read TGTGCCAGCACTATACTCACTAGCGGGTTCACAGATACGCAGTATTTT.